The rows below give T cell receptor beta chains drawn from one sample of a study of identical twins. TCRdb re-derived calls from the 5' RACE reads in MiXCR, one entry per CDR3 protein. The sample contains approximately 250,000 distinct CDR3 sequences, over 5% of which appear only once. These same data were also listed under a study on T cells expressing NK-cell markers.

The sample consisted of CD8+ T cells sorted from blood. These receptors were taken from a woman aged 18 to 35 in good health. Each CDR3 is given with its conserved first and last residue.

v_call	cdr3_length	j_call	cdr3_aa
TRBV15	13	TRBJ2-7	CATSRTGWYEQYF
TRBV11-2	15	TRBJ1-1	CASSLEEGGSTEAFF
TRBV7-8	17	TRBJ1-5	CASSLALLRDREQPQHF
TRBV6-2/TRBV6-3	15	TRBJ2-1	CASRRLAGHYNEQFF
TRBV27	14	TRBJ2-1	CASRTSGSRNEQFF
TRBV4-1	14	TRBJ1-4	CASSPGTGVEKLFF
TRBV20-1	13	TRBJ2-7	CSARDGNSYEQYF
TRBV4-3	16	TRBJ1-1	CASSQVAPTGNTEAFF
TRBV5-1	16	TRBJ2-6	CASSLEFGSGANVLTF
TRBV14	16	TRBJ2-3	CASSQGAKGPTDTQYF
TRBV5-1	11	TRBJ2-7	CASRLTYEQYF
TRBV9	18	TRBJ1-2	CASSEGVRGTGINYGYTF
TRBV12-3/TRBV12-4	15	TRBJ2-7	CASSPVGRALYEQYF
TRBV7-9	12	TRBJ2-3	CASSPVGPYQYF
TRBV5-1	15	TRBJ2-7	CASSLEEDPSYEQYF
TRBV20-1	15	TRBJ1-5	CSARSWQSWSQPQHF
TRBV5-1	13	TRBJ1-5	CASSFEGDQPQHF
TRBV28	13	TRBJ1-2	CASSFRKGHNYTF
TRBV7-9	14	TRBJ1-1	CASSSVGGNTEAFF
TRBV4-2	15	TRBJ1-6	CASSQVADPNSPLHF
TRBV12-3/TRBV12-4	12	TRBJ1-1	CASNQNTGPAFF
TRBV27	13	TRBJ2-3	CASRTKEADTQYF